The entry below describes one TCR beta chain. Ten or more counts support this clonotype. This clone's antigen is unknown. The sample holds no much larger clone one base away, and base qualities are not on file. Library preparation was by PCR. Reads for this sample came from an Illumina HiSeq 2500. TCR library preparation used molecular barcoding, with unique molecular identifiers applied to normalize quantification of the TCRbeta repertoire. Using fastp trimming at Q25 and MiXCR clonotype assembly, TCRdb reanalyzed the public sequencing data and kept in-frame beta chains. A single entry per CDR3 protein holds the most common genes and DNA from its merged rows. Counted in this sample were tens of thousands of distinct CDR3 sequences; approximately 4.4% of them appeared once. The biggest ten clones account for around 18% of the sample. The CDR3 runs 13 amino acids, cysteine and phenylalanine included. Of all the DNA, just the CDR3 is kept, 39 bases in frame from base 1. The junction shows trimming of 3 bases on V and 5 bases on J, and the gene matches do not reach 3 bases of it. The germline V gene (reference sequence) provides CDR1 SEHNR and CDR2 FQNEAQ.

This sample stems from a study of T-cell reconstitution after alpha-beta-depleted transplantation in children (dated by TCRdb to the mid-2010s). For context, the study as a whole: Using TCR repertoire profiling, the study quantitatively followed how T-cell immune reconstitution unfolded in children after TCRalphabeta/CD19-depleted allogeneic hematopoietic cell transplantation.

The sample's treatment or condition, from its label and the paper: allogeneic hematopoietic cell transplantation with graft depleted of TCRalphabeta T cells and CD19 B cells. Transplant recipients were children who received TCRalphabeta/CD19-depleted allogeneic hematopoietic cell grafts. What the research found in general, with its limitations: The high TCRbeta diversity at day 60 in some patients was ascribed to recipient T cells and intrathymic progenitors that had survived conditioning. Over subsequent months, a decline in hyperexpanded clone frequencies was noted, and after one year, T-cell counts and TCRbeta diversity were mostly ascribed to newly produced T cells. About two months after transplant, the apparently early recovery of alphabetaT-cell counts reportedly depended on just several hundred clones that had expanded rapidly and came from non-depleted graft cells.

The chain joins TRBV7-9 to TRBJ2-7; 8 nucleotides in the junction match TRBD2. This clonotype was obtained from a boy younger than two who had a stem cell transplant for acute myeloid leukemia, so the T cells may come from the graft donor. Sequencing was performed on PBMCs, mostly from graft donor cells, taken 180 days after TCRalphabeta/CD19-depleted stem cell transplant. The DNA is TGTGCCAGCAGCTTCGGTAGCGGGGACGAGCAGTACTTC. This codes for CASSFGSGDEQYF. With all but the CDR3 taken from the reference TRBV7-9 and TRBJ2-7 genes, the full variable domain is: DTGVSQNPRHKITKRGQNVTFRCDPISEHNRLYWYRQTLGQGPEFLTYFQNEAQLEKSRLLSDRFSAERPKGSFSTLEIQRTEQGDSAMYLCASSFGSGDEQYFGPGTRLTVT.